Sequencing of this T cell receptor (beta chain) was carried out in a study of blood T cell repertoires in COVID-19. Looking at the study overall: Spain, Italy and the United States supplied samples that represented acute and convalescent COVID-19. PBMCs, B-cell-depleted T cells, or T cells provided the cDNA or gDNA that made up the material.

Germline values: CDR1 SNHLY, CDR2 FYNNEI. Trimming removed 2 bases from V and 4 bases from J, with 8 bases in between. The CDR3 totals 14 residues. In the original processing: Scientists estimated how many nucleated cells there were by amplifying reference gene primers. Profiled with immunoSEQ multiplex PCR; TCRdb holds only in-frame clones, not every one. V and J calls and clone size are copied from that table; D and trimming were computed from the DNA. The repertoire holds 400,000 to 450,000 clones, about nine tenths seen once, with roughly 1.6% in the top ten. This clone occurred a few times. Seattle patient enrollment occurred during active infection, with longitudinal follow-up thereafter.

The specimen was peripheral blood. The chain employs TRBV2 and TRBJ2-2, with no clear D. The TCR originated in a middle-aged woman with COVID-19, enrolled during active disease. The CDR3 DNA follows: TGTGCCAGCAGTGAACAGGCTACCACCGGGGAGCTGTTTTTT. It codes for CASSEQATTGELFF.